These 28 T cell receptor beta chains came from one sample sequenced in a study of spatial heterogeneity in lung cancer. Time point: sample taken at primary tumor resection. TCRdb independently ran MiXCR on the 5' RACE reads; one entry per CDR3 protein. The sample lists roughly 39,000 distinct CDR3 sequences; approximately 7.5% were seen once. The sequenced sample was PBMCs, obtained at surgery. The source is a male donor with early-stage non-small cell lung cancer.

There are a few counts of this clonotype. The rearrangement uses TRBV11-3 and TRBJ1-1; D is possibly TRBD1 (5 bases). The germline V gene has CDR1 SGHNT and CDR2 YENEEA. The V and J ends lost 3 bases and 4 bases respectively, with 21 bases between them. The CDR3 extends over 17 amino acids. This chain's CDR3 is CASSFASVGRVGTEAFF. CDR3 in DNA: TGTGCCAGCAGCTTTGCTTCCGTTGGCAGGGTGGGCACTGAAGCTTTCTTT.

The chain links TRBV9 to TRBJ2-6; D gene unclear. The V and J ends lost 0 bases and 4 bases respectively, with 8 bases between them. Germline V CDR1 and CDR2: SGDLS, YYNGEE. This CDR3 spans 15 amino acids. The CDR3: CASSVEGTGANVLTF. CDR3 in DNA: TGTGCCAGCAGCGTAGAGGGTACCGGGGCCAACGTCCTGACTTTC.

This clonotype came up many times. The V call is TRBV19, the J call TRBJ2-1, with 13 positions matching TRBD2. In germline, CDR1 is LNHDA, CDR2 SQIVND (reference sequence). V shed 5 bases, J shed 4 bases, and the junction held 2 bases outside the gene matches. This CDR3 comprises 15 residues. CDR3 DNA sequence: TGTGCCAGTAGTCTGGGACTAGCGGGGTACAATGAGCAGTTCTTC. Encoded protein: CASSLGLAGYNEQFF.

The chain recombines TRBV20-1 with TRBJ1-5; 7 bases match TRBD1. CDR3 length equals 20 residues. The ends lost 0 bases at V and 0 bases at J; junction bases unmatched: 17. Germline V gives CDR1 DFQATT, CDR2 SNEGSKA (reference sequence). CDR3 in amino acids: CSARDQTGSLPGHSNQPQHF. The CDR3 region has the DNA TGCAGTGCTAGAGATCAGACAGGGTCCCTACCTGGTCATAGCAATCAGCCCCAGCATTTT.

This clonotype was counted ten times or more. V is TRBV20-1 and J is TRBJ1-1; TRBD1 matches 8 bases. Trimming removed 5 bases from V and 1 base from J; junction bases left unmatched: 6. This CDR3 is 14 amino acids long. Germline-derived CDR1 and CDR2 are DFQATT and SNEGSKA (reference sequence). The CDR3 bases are TGCAGTGCTGACTTCGGGACAGGGAACACTGAAGCTTTCTTT. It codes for CSADFGTGNTEAFF.

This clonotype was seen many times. CDR3 coding DNA: TGTGCCAGCGGCAGTAACTACGAGCAGTACTTC. Its translation is CASGSNYEQYF. The rearrangement uses TRBV6-6 and TRBJ2-7; D is undetermined. Germline V gives CDR1 MNHNY, CDR2 SVGAGI (reference sequence). Trimming shortened V by 8 bases and J by 3 bases, and 8 bases separated the two germline ends. This CDR3 comprises 11 residues.

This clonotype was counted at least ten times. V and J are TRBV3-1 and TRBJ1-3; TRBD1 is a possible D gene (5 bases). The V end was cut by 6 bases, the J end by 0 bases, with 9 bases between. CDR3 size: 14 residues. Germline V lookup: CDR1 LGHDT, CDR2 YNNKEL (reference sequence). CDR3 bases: TGTGCCAGCAGTTCCGGGGGCTCTGGAAACACCATATATTTT. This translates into CASSSGGSGNTIYF.

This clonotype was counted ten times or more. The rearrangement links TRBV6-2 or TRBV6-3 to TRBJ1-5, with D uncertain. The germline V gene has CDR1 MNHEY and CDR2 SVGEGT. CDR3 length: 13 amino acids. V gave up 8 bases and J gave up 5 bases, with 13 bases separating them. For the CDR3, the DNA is TGTGCCAGCCGCCAGACCGGGGATCAGCCCCAGCATTTT. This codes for CASRQTGDQPQHF.

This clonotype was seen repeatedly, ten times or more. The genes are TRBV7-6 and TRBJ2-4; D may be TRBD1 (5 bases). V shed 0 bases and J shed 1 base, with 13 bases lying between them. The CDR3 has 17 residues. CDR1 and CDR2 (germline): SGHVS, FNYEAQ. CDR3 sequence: CASSLARTPGAKNIQYF. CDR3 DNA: TGTGCCAGCAGCTTAGCCCGGACACCTGGGGCCAAAAACATTCAGTACTTC.

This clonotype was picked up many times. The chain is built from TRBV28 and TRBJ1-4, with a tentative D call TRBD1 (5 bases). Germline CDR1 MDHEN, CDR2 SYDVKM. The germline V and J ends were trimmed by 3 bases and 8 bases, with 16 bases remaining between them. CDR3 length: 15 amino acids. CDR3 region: CASSLPGTAVEKLFF. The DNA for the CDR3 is TGTGCCAGCAGTTTGCCCGGGACGGCGGTCGAAAAACTGTTTTTT.

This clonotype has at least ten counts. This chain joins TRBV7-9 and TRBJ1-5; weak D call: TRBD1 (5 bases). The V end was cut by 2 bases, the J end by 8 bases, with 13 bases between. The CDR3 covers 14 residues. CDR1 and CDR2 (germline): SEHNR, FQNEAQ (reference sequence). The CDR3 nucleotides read TGTGCCAGCAGCTTATCCCCGCCGGGGGAGCCCCAGCATTTT. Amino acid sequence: CASSLSPPGEPQHF.

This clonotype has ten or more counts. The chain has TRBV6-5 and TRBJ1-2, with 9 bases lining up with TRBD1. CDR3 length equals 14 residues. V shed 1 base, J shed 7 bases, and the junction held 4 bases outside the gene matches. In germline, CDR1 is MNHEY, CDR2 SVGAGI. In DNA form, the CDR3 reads TGTGCCAGCAGTTACTACAGGGGGCTGGGTGGCTACACCTTC. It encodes CASSYYRGLGGYTF.

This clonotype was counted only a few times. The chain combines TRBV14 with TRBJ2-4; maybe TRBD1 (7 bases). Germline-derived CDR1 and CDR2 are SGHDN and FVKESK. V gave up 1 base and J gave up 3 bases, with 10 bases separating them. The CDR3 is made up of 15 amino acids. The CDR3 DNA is TGTGCCAGCAGCCAAGGCGGGGACAGCAAAAACATTCAGTACTTC. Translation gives CASSQGGDSKNIQYF.

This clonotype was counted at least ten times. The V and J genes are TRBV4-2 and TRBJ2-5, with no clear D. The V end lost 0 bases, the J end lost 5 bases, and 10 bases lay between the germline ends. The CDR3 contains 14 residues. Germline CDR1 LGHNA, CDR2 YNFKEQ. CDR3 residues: CASSQDLGPETQYF. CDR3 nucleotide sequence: TGTGCCAGCAGCCAAGATCTGGGTCCCGAGACCCAGTACTTC.

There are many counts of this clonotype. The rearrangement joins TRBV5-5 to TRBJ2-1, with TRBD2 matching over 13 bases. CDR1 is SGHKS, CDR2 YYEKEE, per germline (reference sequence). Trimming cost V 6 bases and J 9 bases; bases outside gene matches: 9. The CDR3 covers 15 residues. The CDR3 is CASKMGLAGMGEQFF. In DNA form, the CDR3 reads TGTGCCAGCAAGATGGGACTAGCGGGAATGGGTGAGCAGTTCTTC.

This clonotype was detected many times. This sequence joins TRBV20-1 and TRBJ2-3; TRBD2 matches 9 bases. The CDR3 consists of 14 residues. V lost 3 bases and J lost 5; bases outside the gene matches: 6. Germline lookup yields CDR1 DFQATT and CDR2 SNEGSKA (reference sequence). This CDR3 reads CSASGGRAIDTQYF. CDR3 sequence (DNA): TGCAGTGCTAGCGGCGGGAGGGCCATAGATACGCAGTATTTT.

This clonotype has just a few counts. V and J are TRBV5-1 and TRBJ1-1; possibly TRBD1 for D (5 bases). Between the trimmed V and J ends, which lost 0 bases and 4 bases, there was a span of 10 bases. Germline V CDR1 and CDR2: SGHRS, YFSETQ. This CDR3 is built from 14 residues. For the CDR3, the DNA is TGCGCCAGCAGCTTGGCCGGGGGGACCACTGAAGCTTTCTTT. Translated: CASSLAGGTTEAFF. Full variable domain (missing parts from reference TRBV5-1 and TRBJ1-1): KAGVTQTPRYLIKTRGQQVTLSCSPISGHRSVSWYQQTPGQGLQFLFEYFSETQRNKGNFPGRFSGRQFSNSRSEMNVSTLELGDSALYLCASSLAGGTTEAFFGQGTRLTVV.

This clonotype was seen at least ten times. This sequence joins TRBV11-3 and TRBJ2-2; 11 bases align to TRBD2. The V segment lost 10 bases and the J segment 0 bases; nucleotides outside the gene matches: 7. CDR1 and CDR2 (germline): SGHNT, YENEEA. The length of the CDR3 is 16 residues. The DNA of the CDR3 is TGTGCCACCAAGACTAGCGGGAACGCGAACACCGGGGAGCTGTTTTTT. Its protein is CATKTSGNANTGELFF.

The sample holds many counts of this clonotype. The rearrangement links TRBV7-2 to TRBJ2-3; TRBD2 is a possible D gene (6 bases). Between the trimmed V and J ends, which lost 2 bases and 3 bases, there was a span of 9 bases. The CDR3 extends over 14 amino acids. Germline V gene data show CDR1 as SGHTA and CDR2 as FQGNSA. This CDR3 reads CASSLSSGTDTQYF. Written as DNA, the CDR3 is TGTGCCAGCAGCTTAAGTAGCGGAACAGATACGCAGTATTTT.

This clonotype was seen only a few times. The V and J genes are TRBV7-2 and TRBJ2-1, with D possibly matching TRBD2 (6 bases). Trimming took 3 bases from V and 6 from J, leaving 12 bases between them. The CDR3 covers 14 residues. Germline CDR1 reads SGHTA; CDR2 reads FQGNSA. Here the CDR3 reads CASSFGLASNEQFF. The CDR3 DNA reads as TGTGCCAGCAGCTTTGGGCTAGCGAGCAATGAGCAGTTCTTC.

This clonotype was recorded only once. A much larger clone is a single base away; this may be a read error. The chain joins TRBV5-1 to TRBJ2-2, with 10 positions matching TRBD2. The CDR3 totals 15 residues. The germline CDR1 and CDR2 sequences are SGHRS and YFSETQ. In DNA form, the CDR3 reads TGCGCCAGCAGCTTGCTTACTAGCGGGACCGTGGAGCTGTTTTTT. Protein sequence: CASSLLTSGTVELFF.

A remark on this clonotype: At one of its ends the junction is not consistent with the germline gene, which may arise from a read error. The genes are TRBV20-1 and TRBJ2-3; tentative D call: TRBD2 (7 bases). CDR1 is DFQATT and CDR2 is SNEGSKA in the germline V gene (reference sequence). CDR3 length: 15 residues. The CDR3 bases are TGCAGTGCTAGAGATTTCGGGGGGCTCACAGAAACGCAGTATTTT. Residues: CSARDFGGLTETQYF.

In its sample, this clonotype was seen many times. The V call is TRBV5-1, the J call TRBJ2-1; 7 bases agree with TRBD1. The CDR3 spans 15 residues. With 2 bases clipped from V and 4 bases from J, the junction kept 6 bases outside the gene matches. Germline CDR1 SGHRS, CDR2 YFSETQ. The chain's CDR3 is CASSLGDRDYNEQFF. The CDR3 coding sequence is TGCGCCAGCAGCTTAGGAGACAGGGATTACAATGAGCAGTTCTTC.

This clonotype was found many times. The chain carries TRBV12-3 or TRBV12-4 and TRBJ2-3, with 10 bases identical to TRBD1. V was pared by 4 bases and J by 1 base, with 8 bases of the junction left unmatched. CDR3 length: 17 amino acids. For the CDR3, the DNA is TGTGCCAGCAGTTCACCGCCGGGGACAGGGGGCACAGATACGCAGTATTTT. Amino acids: CASSSPPGTGGTDTQYF.

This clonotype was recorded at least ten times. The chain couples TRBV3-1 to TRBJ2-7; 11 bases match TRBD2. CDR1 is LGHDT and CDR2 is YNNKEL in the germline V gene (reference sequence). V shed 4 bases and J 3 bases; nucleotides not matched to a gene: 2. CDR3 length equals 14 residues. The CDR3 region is CASSLAGGSYEQYF. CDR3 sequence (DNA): TGTGCCAGCAGCCTAGCGGGGGGGAGCTACGAGCAGTACTTC.

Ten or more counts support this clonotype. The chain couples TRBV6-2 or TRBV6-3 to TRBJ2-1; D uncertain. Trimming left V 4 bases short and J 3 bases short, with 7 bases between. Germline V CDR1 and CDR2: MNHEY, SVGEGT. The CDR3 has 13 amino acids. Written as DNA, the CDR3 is TGTGCCAGCAGTTTGGCTCTCTACAATGAGCAGTTCTTC. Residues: CASSLALYNEQFF.

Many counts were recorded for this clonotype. DNA of the CDR3: TGTGCCAGCAGCTCCGAACCCGGGTCAGGGGAGACCCAGTACTTC. Protein: CASSSEPGSGETQYF. The chain joins TRBV7-8 to TRBJ2-5, with D possibly being TRBD1 (5 bases). The V and J ends lost 4 bases and 5 bases respectively, with 17 bases between them. This CDR3 comprises 15 residues. Germline CDR1 is SGHVS and CDR2 is FQNEAQ.

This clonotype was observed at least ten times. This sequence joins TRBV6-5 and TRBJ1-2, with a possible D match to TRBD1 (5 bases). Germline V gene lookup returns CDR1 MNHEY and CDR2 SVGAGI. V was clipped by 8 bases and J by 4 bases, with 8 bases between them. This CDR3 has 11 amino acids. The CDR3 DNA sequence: TGTGCCAGCGGGACGGTCTATGGCTACACCTTC. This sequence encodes CASGTVYGYTF.